Presented here are 20 T cell receptor beta chains from one specimen sequenced in a study of T-cell memory formation after mild COVID-19. TCRdb reprocessed the 5' RACE reads via MiXCR and lists one record per CDR3 protein. The sample carries about 160,000 distinct CDR3 sequences, 31% recorded once. Sequencing used PBMCs or a T cell subset sorted from them (not recorded which). These receptors all stem from an adult woman who had mild COVID-19 (a few samples of this study predate the infection). Cell type and time point are not known.

The chain employs TRBV4-2 and TRBJ2-1; 7 positions match TRBD1. Germline V gene data show CDR1 as LGHNA and CDR2 as YNFKEQ. The CDR3 contains 16 residues. Trimming at V came to 1 base and at J to 8 bases, leaving 11 bases not matched to a gene. Here the CDR3 DNA reads TGTGCCAGCAGCCAAGTAAATAAAGGGGGCGCAGATGAGCAGTTCTTC. It encodes CASSQVNKGGADEQFF.

There are a few counts of this clonotype. The chain carries TRBV20-1 and TRBJ2-7, with D possibly called TRBD1 or TRBD2 (5 bases each). This CDR3 is built from 13 residues. Germline V gene data show CDR1 as DFQATT and CDR2 as SNEGSKA (reference sequence). Trimming took off 6 bases at V and 4 bases at J, with 16 bases between the two ends. DNA of the CDR3: TGCAGTGCAGATCCGGGACCCATTTACGAGCAGTACTTC. Its protein product is CSADPGPIYEQYF.

The genes are TRBV12-3 or TRBV12-4 and TRBJ1-2; tentative D call: TRBD1 (6 bases). V was pared by 3 bases and J by 4 bases, with 9 bases between. The CDR3 runs 13 residues. The CDR3 loop reads CASSLEDSYGYTF. The CDR3 DNA reads as TGTGCCAGCAGTTTGGAGGACAGCTATGGCTACACCTTC.

The chain recombines TRBV6-5 with TRBJ2-2, with no clear D. This CDR3 is 16 amino acids long. CDR1 is MNHEY and CDR2 is SVGAGI in the germline V gene. The V end lost 2 bases, the J end lost 0 bases, and 10 bases lay between the germline ends. The CDR3 loop reads CASSYGTYANTGELFF. In nucleotides, the CDR3 is TGTGCCAGCAGTTACGGTACCTACGCGAACACCGGGGAGCTGTTTTTT.

This rearrangement joins TRBV5-1 to TRBJ2-7, with D possibly being TRBD1 (6 bases). V gave up 3 bases and J gave up 7 bases, with 17 bases separating them. There are 14 residues in the CDR3. The V gene's germline CDR1 is SGHRS and CDR2 YFSETQ. CDR3 sequence: CASSSRDTVGEQYF. The CDR3 coding sequence is TGCGCCAGCAGCTCCCGGGACACTGTAGGGGAGCAGTACTTC.

This clonotype was seen a handful of times. This chain joins TRBV5-5 and TRBJ1-1; D ambiguous. Germline V gene data show CDR1 as SGHKS and CDR2 as YYEKEE (reference sequence). This CDR3 is built from 13 residues. V lost 1 base to trimming and J lost 7 bases, with 11 bases between them. CDR3 sequence reads: CASSLNSAFEAFF. CDR3 DNA: TGTGCCAGCAGCTTGAACAGCGCTTTTGAAGCTTTCTTT.

The chain links TRBV9 to TRBJ2-3, with 10 bases aligning to TRBD2. This CDR3 spans 17 amino acids. J lost 4 bases, V lost 0 bases, and 8 bases had no gene match. CDR1 and CDR2 from the germline V gene are SGDLS and YYNGEE. This CDR3 is CASSVVRLAGVPDTQYF. The DNA for the CDR3 is TGTGCCAGCAGCGTAGTAAGGCTAGCGGGAGTTCCAGATACGCAGTATTTT. Full variable domain (rest looked up from reference TRBV9 and TRBJ2-3): DSGVTQTPKHLITATGQRVTLRCSPRSGDLSVYWYQQSLDQGLQFLIQYYNGEERAKGNILERFSAQQFPDLHSELNLSSLELGDSALYFCASSVVRLAGVPDTQYFGPGTRLTVL.

This clonotype was picked up a small number of times. Relative to the germline gene, one junction end is altered; a read error may explain this. V gene TRBV12-3 or TRBV12-4 combines with J gene TRBJ2-2; D is unresolved. The CDR3 has 15 residues. CDR3 residues: CASTSVGPNAGELFF. For the CDR3, the DNA is TGTGCCAGCACCTCGGTTGGCCCGAACGCCGGGGAGCTGTTTTTT.

A few counts support this clonotype. The rearrangement links TRBV9 to TRBJ2-2; D perhaps matches TRBD2 (6 bases). Germline V CDR1 and CDR2: SGDLS, YYNGEE. This CDR3 comprises 18 residues. V was shortened by 0 bases and J by 1 base, with 16 bases between the two germline ends. Here the CDR3 DNA reads TGTGCCAGCAGCGTAGGGGAGGTAGCGGTCATGAACACCGGGGAGCTGTTTTTT. As protein: CASSVGEVAVMNTGELFF.

V gene TRBV10-3 combines with J gene TRBJ1-1; TRBD1 agrees at 8 bases. The CDR3 extends over 11 amino acids. Per the germline V gene, CDR1 is ENHRY and CDR2 is SYGVKD. The ends lost 6 bases at V and 8 bases at J; junction bases unmatched: 2. The CDR3 protein is CAISRDREAFF. Written as DNA, the CDR3 is TGTGCCATCAGCCGGGACAGGGAAGCTTTCTTT.

The chain is built from TRBV27 and TRBJ2-5, with D tentatively TRBD2 (7 bases). V was clipped by 1 base and J by 4 bases, with 16 bases between them. This CDR3 has 16 residues. Germline lookup yields CDR1 MNHEY and CDR2 SMNVEV (reference sequence). The CDR3 nucleotides read TGTGCCAGCAGTTTATGGGGGGGGGCGCTTGTAGAGACCCAGTACTTC. Translating it yields CASSLWGGALVETQYF.

The table lists this clonotype with a few counts. The chain uses TRBV4-1 and TRBJ1-3; TRBD1 agrees at 8 bases. The CDR3 extends over 16 amino acids. CDR1 and CDR2 from the germline V gene are MGHRA and YSYEKL. Trimming removed 2 bases from V and 7 bases from J; junction bases left unmatched: 10. The CDR3 nucleotides are TGCGCCAGCAGCCAAAGCTTAACAGGGGGTTGGAACACCATATATTTT. Residues: CASSQSLTGGWNTIYF.

The J gene is TRBJ2-1, the V gene TRBV12-3 or TRBV12-4; D may be TRBD2 (6 bases). The V gene lost 5 bases and the J gene lost 4 bases, with 15 bases spanning the gap. This CDR3 region has 15 residues. This CDR3 reads CASSTRETRYNEQFF. The CDR3 coding sequence is TGTGCCAGCAGTACTCGGGAGACGAGGTACAATGAGCAGTTCTTC.

This chain connects TRBV9 to TRBJ2-3; the match to TRBD2 covers 16 bases. CDR1 and CDR2 (germline): SGDLS, YYNGEE. CDR3 length equals 18 residues. V lost 0 bases, J lost 2 bases, and 3 bases stayed unmatched. Here the CDR3 reads CASSVDGTSGGVTDTQYF. DNA for the CDR3: TGTGCCAGCAGCGTAGACGGGACTAGCGGGGGGGTCACAGATACGCAGTATTTT.

V usage is TRBV7-9 and J usage is TRBJ1-1; D not certain. CDR3 length equals 15 residues. V was cut by 5 bases and J by 1 base, with 14 bases left in between. The V gene's germline CDR1 is SEHNR and CDR2 FQNEAQ (reference sequence). CDR3 coding DNA: TGTGCCAGCAGCCTAAATTCGGACGGGAACACTGAAGCTTTCTTT. Translation: CASSLNSDGNTEAFF.

This clonotype has just a few counts. The chain employs TRBV5-1 and TRBJ2-7; 9 positions match TRBD2. This CDR3 comprises 13 residues. Germline CDR1 and CDR2: SGHRS and YFSETQ. J lost 6 bases, V lost 1 base, and 2 bases had no gene match. The CDR3 reads CASSLWREGEQYF. CDR3 nucleotide sequence: TGCGCCAGCAGCTTGTGGCGGGAGGGCGAGCAGTACTTC.

This clonotype has only a few counts. The CDR3 DNA follows: TGTGCCAGCAGCCAAGCCTCCCTTCCGCGTGACCCGAACAGGGCAGATACGCAGTATTTT. As protein: CASSQASLPRDPNRADTQYF. The genes are TRBV14 and TRBJ2-3, with D perhaps matching TRBD1 (6 bases). CDR3 size: 20 residues. Germline V gene data show CDR1 as SGHDN and CDR2 as FVKESK. The germline V and J ends were trimmed by 1 base and 4 bases, with 27 bases remaining between them.

The V and J genes are TRBV7-9 and TRBJ1-2; D is uncertain. Germline CDR1 is SEHNR and CDR2 is FQNEAQ (reference sequence). The V end was cut by 0 bases, the J end by 6 bases, with 8 bases between. The CDR3 spans 13 residues. The CDR3, as DNA: TGTGCCAGCAGCTTAGCGGGAGGGAATGGCTACACCTTC. As protein: CASSLAGGNGYTF.

This rearrangement joins TRBV24-1 to TRBJ2-2; TRBD1 might be the D (7 bases). Trimming took off 5 bases at V and 3 bases at J, with 12 bases between the two ends. The CDR3 consists of 15 residues. Germline lookup yields CDR1 KGHDR and CDR2 SFDVKD. As DNA, the CDR3 is TGTGCCACCAGTGTAACAGGGGAGGACACCGGGGAGCTGTTTTTT. Its protein is CATSVTGEDTGELFF.

In its sample, this clonotype was seen many times. The V and J genes are TRBV12-3 or TRBV12-4 and TRBJ2-5; TRBD1 matches at 8 bases. This CDR3 contains 15 residues. The V segment lost 1 base and the J segment 9 bases; nucleotides outside the gene matches: 10. DNA for the CDR3: TGTGCCAGCAGTTTAGTTTCAGGACAGGGAACGGCCCAGTACTTC. Protein product: CASSLVSGQGTAQYF.